What follows are 24 T cell receptor beta chains derived from one specimen sequenced in a study of T cell changes during pregnancy in multiple sclerosis. The data were produced by immunoSEQ multiplex PCR, yet TCRdb's version contains in-frame clones alone and is incomplete. The sample includes about 24,000 clones, 85% to 90% of them seen just once. The sample in question was CD4+ T cells from peripheral blood mononuclear cells, obtained in the first trimester of pregnancy. These receptors were obtained from a female donor in good health, enrolled as a control in a pregnancy study.

V gene TRBV28 combines with J gene TRBJ2-3, with 9 bases that match TRBD1. This CDR3 comprises 14 residues. Trimming took 7 bases from V and 6 from J; bases not matched to a gene: 8. Looked up from germline, CDR1 is MDHEN and CDR2 is SYDVKM. CDR3 in amino acids: CASIGTGRGDTQYF. The DNA for the CDR3 is TGTGCCAGCATCGGGACAGGGCGAGGGGATACGCAGTATTTT.

The V and J genes are TRBV18 and TRBJ2-7, with 7 bases aligning to TRBD2. This CDR3 has 14 residues. Germline values: CDR1 KGHSH, CDR2 LQKENI. With 3 bases clipped from V and 4 bases from J, the junction kept 6 bases outside the gene matches. The CDR3 DNA is TGTGCCAGCTCACCGGGGGGAGGGCCTTACGAGCAGTACTTC. Translation: CASSPGGGPYEQYF.

For the CDR3, the DNA is TGTGCCAGCAGTGGGACAGGGATTGGGGAAGCTTTCTTT. Residues: CASSGTGIGEAFF. This sequence joins TRBV5-6 and TRBJ1-1, with 9 bases that match TRBD1. The V gene's germline CDR1 is SGHDT and CDR2 YYEEEE. The V gene end was trimmed by 5 bases and the J gene end by 8 bases; junction bases not matched to a gene: 7. CDR3 length: 13 residues.

The chain has TRBV4-2 and TRBJ2-7, with TRBD2 matching over 8 bases. This CDR3 contains 14 residues. Germline V lookup: CDR1 LGHNA, CDR2 YNFKEQ. The V and J ends lost 8 bases and 3 bases, in that order; junction bases with no gene match: 9. CDR3 in DNA: TGTGCCAGCGCAGGGGCAAGCGGGGGCTACGAGCAGTACTTC. This encodes CASAGASGGYEQYF.

V usage is TRBV28 and J usage is TRBJ1-2, with D perhaps TRBD1 (5 bases). The germline gives CDR1 MDHEN, CDR2 SYDVKM. CDR3 length equals 11 residues. The ends were cut back, 6 bases at V and 7 bases at J, with 9 bases in the middle. In DNA form, the CDR3 reads TGTGCCAGCAGACCTCAGGGTGGCTACACCTTC. The encoded protein is CASRPQGGYTF.

This rearrangement joins TRBV9 to TRBJ1-2; D possibly corresponds to TRBD1 (6 bases). V was cut by 4 bases and J by 0 bases, with 13 bases left in between. The CDR3 consists of 15 residues. CDR1 is SGDLS and CDR2 is YYNGEE in the germline V gene. The CDR3 loop reads CASSPRTDSNYGYTF. Written as DNA, the CDR3 is TGTGCCAGCAGCCCCCGGACAGATTCTAACTATGGCTACACCTTC.

The J gene is TRBJ1-1, the V gene TRBV11-1; tentative D call: TRBD1 (5 bases). The germline V gene encodes CDR1 SGHAT and CDR2 FQDESV (reference sequence). V lost 1 base to trimming and J lost 4 bases, with 13 bases between them. The CDR3 sequence is 15 residues long. CDR3 nucleotide sequence: TGTGCCAGCAGCTTAGAGGGGATGAAGAGCACTGAAGCTTTCTTT. This encodes CASSLEGMKSTEAFF.

In its sample, this clone was seen once. The chain is built from TRBV10-2 and TRBJ1-1; TRBD1 agrees at 7 bases. Per germline, CDR1 WSHSY and CDR2 SAAADI. V dropped 6 bases and J dropped 10; count of bases not matched to a gene: 14. The CDR3 has 14 residues. The CDR3 region has the DNA TGCGCCAGCAGGGGGGAGACAGGGCACATCGGAGCTTTCTTT. It specifies CASRGETGHIGAFF.

This chain uses TRBV19 with TRBJ2-7, with 15 nucleotides matching TRBD2. CDR3 length: 18 amino acids. J gave up 6 bases and V 5 bases, and 14 bases lay outside the gene matches. Per germline, CDR1 LNHDA and CDR2 SQIVND (reference sequence). The CDR3 reads CASSPQARTSGGAGEQYF. CDR3 bases: TGTGCCAGTAGTCCACAGGCCAGGACTAGCGGGGGGGCTGGCGAGCAGTACTTC.

The V call is TRBV19, the J call TRBJ1-3; D is uncertain. There are 18 residues in the CDR3. Germline CDR1 and CDR2: LNHDA and SQIVND (reference sequence). Trimming left V 3 bases short and J 0 bases short, with 18 bases between. The CDR3 reads CASSIINSRINSGNTIYF. DNA of the CDR3: TGTGCCAGTAGTATTATCAACAGTCGTATAAACTCTGGAAACACCATATATTTT.

This clone was detected only once. The rearrangement uses TRBV6-5 and TRBJ1-1, with 7 bases fitting TRBD1. The V segment lost 2 bases and the J segment 11 bases; nucleotides outside the gene matches: 5. This CDR3 comprises 12 residues. CDR1 is MNHEY, CDR2 SVGAGI, per germline. The CDR3 sequence is CASSYTTGLAFF. The CDR3 DNA is TGTGCCAGCAGTTACACGACAGGGTTGGCTTTCTTT.

The rearrangement joins TRBV5-1 to TRBJ2-5; TRBD1 is a possible D gene (6 bases). There are 15 residues in the CDR3. Germline V lookup: CDR1 SGHRS, CDR2 YFSETQ. V lost 0 bases to trimming and J lost 4 bases, with 13 bases between them. CDR3 sequence (DNA): TGCGCCAGCAGCTTGGCCACAGGGCCGGTAGAGACCCAGTACTTC. It codes for CASSLATGPVETQYF.

The V gene is TRBV7-3, the J gene TRBJ1-1; D unclear. The CDR3 runs to 14 residues. Trimming removed 1 base from V and 7 bases from J, with 13 bases in between. Germline CDR1 and CDR2: SGHTA and FQGTGA. CDR3 DNA: TGTGCCAGCAGCTTAAGGGCCCGCGGGAGTGAAGCTTTCTTT. Its protein is CASSLRARGSEAFF.

This chain joins TRBV27 and TRBJ2-5; 13 positions agree with TRBD2. The CDR3 is made up of 15 amino acids. The junction had 6 bases not matched to a gene; V was cut back by 4 bases and J by 7 bases. Germline-derived CDR1 and CDR2 are MNHEY and SMNVEV (reference sequence). Here the CDR3 reads CASSSGLAGAGTQYF. CDR3 bases: TGTGCCAGCAGTTCAGGACTAGCGGGAGCCGGGACCCAGTACTTC.

The J gene is TRBJ2-1, the V gene TRBV19; 9 bases align to TRBD1. The CDR3 contains 17 residues. From germline, CDR1 is LNHDA and CDR2 SQIVND (reference sequence). V dropped 5 bases and J dropped 6; count of bases not matched to a gene: 14. The CDR3 DNA reads as TGTGCCAGTAGTTCCGGGACAGGGCTTGGGGCTCGCAATGAGCAGTTCTTC. Translating gives CASSSGTGLGARNEQFF.

The V and J genes are TRBV7-9 and TRBJ1-4; D not certain. Deletions cut 5 bases from V and 5 bases from J, with 18 bases between. The CDR3 spans 16 residues. CDR1 is SEHNR, CDR2 FQNEAQ, per germline (reference sequence). The CDR3 here is CASSPFTQKLNEKLFF. CDR3 nucleotide sequence: TGTGCCAGCAGCCCTTTCACCCAGAAATTGAATGAAAAACTGTTTTTT.

The rearrangement links TRBV18 to TRBJ2-3; a possible D gene is TRBD1 (5 bases). Between the trimmed V and J ends, which lost 0 bases and 2 bases, there was a span of 15 bases. The germline CDR1 and CDR2 sequences are KGHSH and LQKENI. CDR3 length: 17 residues. The CDR3 DNA sequence: TGTGCCAGCTCACCACCCGTTTTGGACACCTCCACAGATACGCAGTATTTT. Its protein is CASSPPVLDTSTDTQYF.

As concerns this clone: Other DNA sequences of this sample code for an identical CDR3. V is TRBV6-5 and J is TRBJ2-7; 12 bases align to TRBD2. The CDR3 runs to 16 residues. Per the germline V gene, CDR1 is MNHEY and CDR2 is SVGAGI. V shed 4 bases and J 2 bases; nucleotides not matched to a gene: 6. The CDR3 DNA sequence: TGTGCCAGCAGTTCCGGGACTAGCGGGTTTCCCTACGAGCAGTACTTC. Its translation: CASSSGTSGFPYEQYF.

This sequence joins TRBV2 and TRBJ2-5, with TRBD1 matching over 9 bases. Germline lookup yields CDR1 SNHLY and CDR2 FYNNEI. Losses at the gene ends were 1 base for V and 6 bases for J; bases not matched to a gene: 6. The CDR3 is 15 residues long. The CDR3 nucleotides are TGTGCCAGCAGTGAAGGGACAGGGGCGATTCAGACCCAGTACTTC. Amino acids: CASSEGTGAIQTQYF.

The V gene is TRBV7-2, the J gene TRBJ2-7, with D perhaps matching TRBD2 (5 bases). The germline V gene encodes CDR1 SGHTA and CDR2 FQGNSA. CDR3 size: 13 residues. Trimming left V 4 bases short and J 6 bases short, with 13 bases between. For the CDR3, the DNA is TGTGCCAGCAGCTCCTCTAGCATCTCCGAGCAGTACTTC. Translated: CASSSSSISEQYF.

CDR3 sequence: CASSQGDYLNTQYF. The CDR3 coding sequence is TGTGCCAGCAGCCAAGGGGACTACTTAAATACGCAGTATTTT. The chain combines TRBV7-2 with TRBJ2-3, with TRBD2 identical over 7 bases. CDR1 and CDR2 (germline): SGHTA, FQGNSA. This CDR3 is built from 14 residues. With 5 bases clipped from V and 7 bases from J, the junction kept 9 bases outside the gene matches.

The gene calls are TRBV7-2 and TRBJ2-2, with TRBD1 matching over 9 bases. After removal of 1 base from V and 2 bases from J, the junction contained 2 bases not matched to a gene. This CDR3 is built from 16 residues. Germline CDR1 and CDR2: SGHTA and FQGNSA. As DNA, the CDR3 is TGTGCCAGCAGCTTAGGGGGACAGGGAAACACCGGGGAGCTGTTTTTT. It codes for CASSLGGQGNTGELFF.

This clone was seen more than once but under ten times. This sequence joins TRBV5-4 and TRBJ1-2; no reliable D call. The CDR3 contains 14 residues. V was clipped by 0 bases and J by 4 bases, with 10 bases between them. Germline V gene data show CDR1 as SGHNT and CDR2 as YYREEE (reference sequence). The CDR3 DNA reads TGTGCCAGCAGCTTGGGGGCCAGTGCCTATGGCTACACCTTC. As protein: CASSLGASAYGYTF.

The gene calls are TRBV9 and TRBJ2-2; TRBD2 matches at 7 bases. V trimming: 2 bases; J trimming: 0 bases; junction bases outside the gene matches: 7. Germline V gives CDR1 SGDLS, CDR2 YYNGEE. This CDR3 region has 17 residues. CDR3 residues: CASSVPGGSANTGELFF. For the CDR3, the DNA is TGTGCCAGCAGCGTTCCAGGCGGGAGCGCGAACACCGGGGAGCTGTTTTTT.